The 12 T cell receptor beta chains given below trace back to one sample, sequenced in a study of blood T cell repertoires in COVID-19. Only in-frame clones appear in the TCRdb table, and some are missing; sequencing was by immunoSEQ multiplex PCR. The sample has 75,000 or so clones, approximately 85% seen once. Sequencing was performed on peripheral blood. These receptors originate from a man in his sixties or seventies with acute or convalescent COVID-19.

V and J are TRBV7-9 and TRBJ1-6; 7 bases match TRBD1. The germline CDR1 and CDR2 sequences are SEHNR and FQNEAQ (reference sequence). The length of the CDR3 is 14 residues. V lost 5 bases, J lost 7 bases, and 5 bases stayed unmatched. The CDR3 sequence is CASSPTGPNSPLHF. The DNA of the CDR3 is TGTGCCAGCAGCCCGACAGGGCCGAATTCACCCCTCCACTTT. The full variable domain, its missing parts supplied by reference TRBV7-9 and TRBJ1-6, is DTGVSQNPRHKITKRGQNVTFRCDPISEHNRLYWYRQTLGQGPEFLTYFQNEAQLEKSRLLSDRFSAERPKGSFSTLEIQRTEQGDSAMYLCASSPTGPNSPLHFGNGTRLTVT.

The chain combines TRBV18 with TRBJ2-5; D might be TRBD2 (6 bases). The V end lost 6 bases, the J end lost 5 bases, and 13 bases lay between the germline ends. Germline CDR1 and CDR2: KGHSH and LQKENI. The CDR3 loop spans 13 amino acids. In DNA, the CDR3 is TGTGCCAGCTCCTCCTTCGGAGGGGAGACCCAGTACTTC. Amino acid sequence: CASSSFGGETQYF.

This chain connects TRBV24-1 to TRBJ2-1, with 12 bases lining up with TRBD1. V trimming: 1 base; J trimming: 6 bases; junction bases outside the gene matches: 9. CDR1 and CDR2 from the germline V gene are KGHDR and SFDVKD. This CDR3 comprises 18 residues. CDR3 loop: CATSDLRAGTGGVNEQFF. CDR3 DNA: TGTGCCACCAGTGATTTAAGAGCCGGGACAGGGGGCGTCAATGAGCAGTTCTTC.

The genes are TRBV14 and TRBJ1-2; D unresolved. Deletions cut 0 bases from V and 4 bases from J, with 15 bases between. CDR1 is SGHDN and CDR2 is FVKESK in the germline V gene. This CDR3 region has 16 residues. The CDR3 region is CASSQDIYGIGYGYTF. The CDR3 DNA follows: TGTGCCAGCAGCCAAGATATCTACGGGATTGGCTATGGCTACACCTTC.

As DNA, the CDR3 is TGCGCCAGCAGCCCTGGCCATGTGACAGGGGATGGCTACACCTTC. Translation gives CASSPGHVTGDGYTF. V usage is TRBV5-1 and J usage is TRBJ1-2; 8 nucleotides agree with TRBD1. The trim removed 4 bases at V and 6 bases at J, leaving 11 bases unmatched. The length of the CDR3 is 15 residues. CDR1 and CDR2 from the germline V gene are SGHRS and YFSETQ. Complete variable domain (other parts from reference TRBV5-1 and TRBJ1-2): KAGVTQTPRYLIKTRGQQVTLSCSPISGHRSVSWYQQTPGQGLQFLFEYFSETQRNKGNFPGRFSGRQFSNSRSEMNVSTLELGDSALYLCASSPGHVTGDGYTFGSGTRLTVV.

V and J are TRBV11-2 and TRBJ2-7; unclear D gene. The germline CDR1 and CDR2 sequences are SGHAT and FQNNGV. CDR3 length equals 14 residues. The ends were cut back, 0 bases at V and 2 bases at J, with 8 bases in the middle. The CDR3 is CASSLDVFPYEQYF. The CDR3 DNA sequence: TGTGCCAGCAGCTTAGACGTTTTCCCCTACGAGCAGTACTTC.

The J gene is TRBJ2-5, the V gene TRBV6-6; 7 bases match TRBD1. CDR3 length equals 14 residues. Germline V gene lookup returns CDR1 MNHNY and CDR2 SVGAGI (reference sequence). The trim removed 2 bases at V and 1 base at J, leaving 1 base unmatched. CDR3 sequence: CASSYGTAQETQYF. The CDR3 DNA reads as TGTGCCAGCAGTTACGGGACAGCCCAAGAGACCCAGTACTTC.

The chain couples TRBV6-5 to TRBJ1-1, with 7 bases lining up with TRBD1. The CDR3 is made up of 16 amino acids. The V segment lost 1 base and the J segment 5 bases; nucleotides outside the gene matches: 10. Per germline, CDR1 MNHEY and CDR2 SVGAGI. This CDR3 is CASSYYTRTGETEAFF. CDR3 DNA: TGTGCCAGCAGTTACTATACAAGGACAGGTGAAACTGAAGCTTTCTTT.

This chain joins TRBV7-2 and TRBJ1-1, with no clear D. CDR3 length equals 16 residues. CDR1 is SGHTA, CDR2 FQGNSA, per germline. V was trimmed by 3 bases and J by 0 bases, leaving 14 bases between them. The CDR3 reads CASSFDSGTMNTEAFF. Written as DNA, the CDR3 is TGTGCCAGCAGCTTTGACTCTGGCACCATGAACACTGAAGCTTTCTTT.

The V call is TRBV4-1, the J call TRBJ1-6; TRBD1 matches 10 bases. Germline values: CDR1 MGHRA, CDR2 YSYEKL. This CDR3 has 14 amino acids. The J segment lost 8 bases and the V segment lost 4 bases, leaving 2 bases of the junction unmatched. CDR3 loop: CASSRGTGDSPLHF. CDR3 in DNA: TGCGCCAGCAGCCGAGGGACAGGGGATTCACCCCTCCACTTT.

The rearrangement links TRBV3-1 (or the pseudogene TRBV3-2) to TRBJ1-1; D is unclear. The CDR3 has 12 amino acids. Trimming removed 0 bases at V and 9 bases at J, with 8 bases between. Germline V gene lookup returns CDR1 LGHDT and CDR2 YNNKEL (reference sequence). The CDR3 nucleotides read TGTGCCAGCAGCCAAGACGGGAGAAAAGCTTTCTTT. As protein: CASSQDGRKAFF.

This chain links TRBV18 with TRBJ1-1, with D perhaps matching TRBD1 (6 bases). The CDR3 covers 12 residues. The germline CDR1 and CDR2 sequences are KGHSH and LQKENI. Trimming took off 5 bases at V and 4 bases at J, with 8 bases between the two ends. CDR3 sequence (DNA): TGTGCCAGCTCAGCCAGGGGCACTGAAGCTTTCTTT. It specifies CASSARGTEAFF.